This entry features one T cell receptor beta chain sequence. The CDR3 spans 14 residues. V gave up 3 bases and J gave up 3 bases, with 12 bases separating them. CDR1 and CDR2 from the germline V gene are WSHSY and SAAADI. Sequenced by immunoSEQ multiplex PCR; TCRdb stores in-frame clones only, minus some. The sample carries 130,000 or so clones, roughly 82% recorded once. The source of the sample is a study of blood T cell repertoires in COVID-19. About the research overall: T cells, B-cell-depleted T cells, or PBMCs provided the cDNA or gDNA that served as material.

J is TRBJ2-7 and V is TRBV10-2; D remains unclear. This TCR was recovered from a human donor in a cohort sampled during active COVID-19. Specimen: peripheral blood. The CDR3, as DNA: TGCGCCAGCAGTGAAGATAGCTCCGTCTACGAGCAGTACTTC. It specifies CASSEDSSVYEQYF.